This T cell receptor beta chain was captured by sequencing in a study of blood T cell repertoires in COVID-19. As for the study in general: Samples came from the United States, Italy and Spain, spanning acute and convalescent COVID-19.

Germline values: CDR1 KGHSH, CDR2 LQKENI. The ends were cut back, 11 bases at V and 2 bases at J, with 13 bases in the middle. The CDR3 has 13 residues. Original methodology: Scientists estimated how many nucleated cells there were by amplifying reference gene primers. Sequencing was performed with immunoSEQ multiplex PCR; in TCRdb, only in-frame clones are kept and a portion is missing. That table is the source of V, J and clone size, and D and trimming were worked out from the DNA. The sample includes more than 45,000 clones, 85% to 90% seen only once; the top ten take 2.6%. The chain recombines TRBV18 with TRBJ1-3; maybe TRBD1 (5 bases). This TCR derives from a woman of 80 years or more with COVID-19, enrolled during active disease. Sample: peripheral blood. The CDR3 here is CAAGRTTGNTIYF. The CDR3, as DNA: TGTGCCGCGGGACGGACCACTGGAAACACCATATATTTT. The whole variable domain, remainder taken from reference TRBV18 and TRBJ1-3, is NAGVMQNPRHLVRRRGQEARLRCSPMKGHSHVYWYRQLPEEGLKFMVYLQKENIIDESGMPKERFSAEFPKEGPSILRIQQVVRGDSAAYFCAAGRTTGNTIYFGEGSWLTVV.